The 19 T cell receptor beta chains reported below all come from one sample, sequenced in a study of T cells in Graves' hyperthyroidism and ophthalmopathy. Researchers took RNA transcripts and amplified the TCR beta CDR3 regions from them. HTBI primers were the set used in a first-round RT-PCR of the TCR CDR3. TCRdb reprocessed the multiplex PCR reads via MiXCR and lists one record per CDR3 protein. Of about 560,000 distinct CDR3 sequences detected, approximately 15% appear once; the ten largest clones hold under 20%. The sequenced sample consisted of blood. These receptors originate from a woman aged 18-35 years with Graves' hyperthyroidism.

J is TRBJ2-1 and V is TRBV10-3; D remains unclear. V lost 8 bases to trimming and J lost 11 bases, with 19 bases between them. This CDR3 is built from 13 residues. From germline, CDR1 is ENHRY and CDR2 SYGVKD. CDR3 loop: CAILGLQEGKQFF. In DNA, the CDR3 is TGTGCCATCCTAGGCCTGCAGGAAGGAAAGCAGTTCTTC.

This clonotype was detected ten times or more. The chain uses TRBV6-1 and TRBJ1-6; 7 nucleotides agree with TRBD1. This CDR3 comprises 14 residues. The junction had 8 bases not matched to a gene; V was cut back by 6 bases and J by 9 bases. Germline CDR1 is MNHNS and CDR2 is SASEGT. The CDR3 DNA follows: TGTGCCAGCAGCGGAACAGGGGCTTTTTCACCCCTCCACTTT. This sequence encodes CASSGTGAFSPLHF.

This chain links TRBV2 with TRBJ2-5; TRBD2 agrees at 10 bases. The CDR3 has 15 amino acids. After removal of 2 bases from V and 6 bases from J, the junction contained 6 bases not matched to a gene. Germline loops: CDR1 SNHLY, CDR2 FYNNEI. The CDR3 region is CASSEYPSGSKTQYF. CDR3 bases: TGTGCCAGCAGTGAATACCCTAGCGGGAGTAAGACCCAGTACTTC.

There are a few counts of this clonotype. CDR3: CATSDFPAGGNTGELFF. The DNA of the CDR3 is TGTGCCACCAGTGATTTCCCGGCGGGAGGGAACACCGGGGAGCTGTTTTTT. The chain uses TRBV24-1 and TRBJ2-2, with 8 bases that match TRBD2. The CDR3 consists of 17 residues. Germline CDR1 and CDR2: KGHDR and SFDVKD. V lost 1 base and J lost 1; bases outside the gene matches: 4.

This clonotype has a handful of counts. The chain couples TRBV4-1 to TRBJ2-1; D may be TRBD1 or TRBD2 (5 bases each). The ends were cut back, 1 base at V and 10 bases at J, with 11 bases in the middle. The germline CDR1 and CDR2 sequences are MGHRA and YSYEKL. The CDR3 length is 13 residues. DNA of the CDR3: TGCGCCAGCAGCCAAGTGGGGTGGGGGGAGCAGTTCTTC. Protein product: CASSQVGWGEQFF.

J is TRBJ2-1 and V is TRBV14; the D is unclear. Germline CDR1 is SGHDN and CDR2 is FVKESK. CDR3 length: 15 residues. Trimming took off 4 bases at V and 4 bases at J, with 14 bases between the two ends. CDR3 region: CASSPQPGSYNEQFF. The DNA for the CDR3 is TGTGCCAGCAGCCCCCAACCAGGCTCGTACAATGAGCAGTTCTTC.

This clonotype was counted at least ten times. The rearrangement joins TRBV10-3 to TRBJ1-5, with TRBD1 identical over 9 bases. The germline CDR1 and CDR2 sequences are ENHRY and SYGVKD. Unmatched junction bases numbered 2, after V lost 4 bases and J lost 4 bases. This CDR3 has 14 amino acids. The CDR3: CAISGQGVNQPQHF. The CDR3 bases are TGTGCCATCAGTGGACAGGGGGTAAATCAGCCCCAGCATTTT.

This clonotype was seen ten or more times. This chain's CDR3 is CASSVTGGNIQYF. The CDR3 DNA follows: TGTGCCAGCAGTGTCACAGGGGGGAACATTCAGTACTTC. V and J are TRBV28 and TRBJ2-4, with 8 bases matching TRBD1. The CDR3 covers 13 residues. Germline trimming cut 5 bases from V and 7 bases from J; bases unmatched to any gene: 4. The V gene's germline CDR1 is MDHEN and CDR2 SYDVKM.

This clonotype was observed many times. V is TRBV20-1 and J is TRBJ2-7, with 7 positions matching TRBD1. After removal of 5 bases from V and 7 bases from J, the junction contained 11 bases not matched to a gene. Germline CDR1 DFQATT, CDR2 SNEGSKA (reference sequence). The length of the CDR3 is 13 residues. The CDR3 spells CSAGHTGAREQYF. In DNA form, the CDR3 reads TGCAGTGCTGGACACACAGGGGCGAGAGAGCAGTACTTC.

This clonotype was picked up many times. The V gene is TRBV29-1, the J gene TRBJ1-1; D is uncertain. Germline values: CDR1 SQVTM, CDR2 ANQGSEA. The length of the CDR3 is 12 residues. Trimming pared 3 bases from V and 2 bases from J, leaving 7 bases between. CDR3 sequence: CSVDVANTEAFF. CDR3 DNA sequence: TGCAGCGTTGATGTTGCAAACACTGAAGCTTTCTTT. The full variable domain, completed using reference TRBV29-1 and TRBJ1-1, is SAVISQKPSRDICQRGTSLTIQCQVDSQVTMMFWYRQQPGQSLTLIATANQGSEATYESGFVIDKFPISRPNLTFSTLTVSNMSPEDSSIYLCSVDVANTEAFFGQGTRLTVV.

For this clonotype: An end of the junction differs from the germline gene, which may be a read error. The chain has TRBV5-1 and TRBJ1-1; no definite D call. The CDR3 totals 15 residues. The V gene's germline CDR1 is SGHRS and CDR2 YFSETQ. The CDR3 nucleotides read TGCGCCAGCAGCTACTATCGCCGAATGAACACTGAAGTTTTCTTT. Its protein product is CASSYYRRMNTEVFF.

V is TRBV9 and J is TRBJ2-1; D gene unclear. The length of the CDR3 is 12 residues. Germline V gene lookup returns CDR1 SGDLS and CDR2 YYNGEE. V lost 0 bases to trimming and J lost 6 bases, with 4 bases between them. The CDR3 here is CASSVDVNEQFF. The CDR3, as DNA: TGTGCCAGCAGCGTAGATGTCAATGAGCAGTTCTTC.

This clonotype was detected once. V is TRBV15 and J is TRBJ2-3; the D gene is possibly TRBD2 (5 bases). Germline V lookup: CDR1 LNHNV, CDR2 YYDKDF (reference sequence). The germline V and J ends were trimmed by 5 bases and 5 bases, with 23 bases remaining between them. This CDR3 region has 17 residues. CDR3 nucleotide sequence: TGTGCCACCAGCGGCAGAGAGGCCCAACCCGGGAAAGATACGCAGTATTTT. Encoded protein: CATSGREAQPGKDTQYF.

This clonotype has only a few counts. This chain links TRBV2 with TRBJ2-5; TRBD2 is a possible D gene (6 bases). CDR3 size: 14 residues. Germline V gene lookup returns CDR1 SNHLY and CDR2 FYNNEI. Trimming stripped 3 bases from V and 5 bases from J, with 13 bases between. CDR3 nucleotides: TGTGCCAGCAGTGATACAGGAGGGAGGGAGACCCAGTACTTC. Protein: CASSDTGGRETQYF. The complete variable domain, with remaining parts taken from reference TRBV2 and TRBJ2-5, reads EPEVTQTPSHQVTQMGQEVILRCVPISNHLYFYWYRQILGQKVEFLVSFYNNEISEKSEIFDDQFSVERPDGSNFTLKIRSTKLEDSAMYFCASSDTGGRETQYFGPGTRLLVL.

Worth noting for this clonotype: This may be a read error: a much more frequent sequence differs by one nucleotide. J is TRBJ2-3 and V is TRBV5-1; no firm D call. The CDR3 length is 13 residues. CDR1 is SGHRS, CDR2 YFSETQ, per germline. The V end lost 4 bases, the J end lost 11 bases, and 17 bases lay between the germline ends. The CDR3 reads CASSPPTTAMQYF. As DNA, the CDR3 is TGCGCCAGCAGCCCCCCGACGACTGCTATGCAGTATTTT.

The rearrangement uses TRBV11-2 and TRBJ2-6; D is tentatively TRBD1 or TRBD2 (6 bases each). The CDR3 is 16 amino acids. V dropped 7 bases and J dropped 3 bases, with 16 bases sitting between them. Germline V gene data show CDR1 as SGHAT and CDR2 as FQNNGV. CDR3 loop: CASTTLGGRGANVLTF. CDR3 nucleotide sequence: TGTGCCAGCACGACGCTAGGGGGGCGTGGGGCCAACGTCCTGACTTTC.

This clonotype occurred a few times. V and J are TRBV13 and TRBJ2-2, with 8 bases lining up with TRBD2. V trimming: 6 bases; J trimming: 2 bases; junction bases outside the gene matches: 5. Germline CDR1 is PRHDT and CDR2 is FYEKMQ (reference sequence). The CDR3 is 15 residues long. The CDR3 DNA is TGTGCCAGCAGAATAGCGGGACCTAACACCGGGGAGCTGTTTTTT. As protein: CASRIAGPNTGELFF.

As DNA, the CDR3 is TGCGCCAGCAGCTCCCGGACAGGGGATAATTCACCCCTCCACTTT. Its protein is CASSSRTGDNSPLHF. The chain joins TRBV5-1 to TRBJ1-6, with TRBD1 identical over 9 bases. This CDR3 is built from 15 residues. Germline CDR1 is SGHRS and CDR2 is YFSETQ. Losses at the gene ends were 3 bases for V and 5 bases for J; bases not matched to a gene: 3.

Details on this clonotype: A junction end diverges from the germline sequence, so it may reflect a read error. The gene calls are TRBV7-7 and TRBJ2-1, with D possibly TRBD1 on 6 matching bases. The CDR3 sequence is 14 residues long. CDR1 is SSHAT and CDR2 is FNYEAQ in the germline V gene (reference sequence). The CDR3 spells CASSLHGGSNEQFF. The CDR3 DNA follows: TGTGCTAGCAGCTTGCATGGGGGCAGCAATGAGCAGTTCTTC.